Below, 23 T cell receptor beta chains from the same sample are listed, as sequenced in a study of T cell responses to AZD1222 COVID-19 vaccine. The data were produced by immunoSEQ multiplex PCR, yet TCRdb's version contains in-frame clones alone and is incomplete. The top ten clones hold roughly 0.91% of a sample with some 140,000 clones, 93% of them seen once. The material sequenced was peripheral blood, taken on day 0 of AZD1222 vaccination. The receptor source for this set is an adult in good health.

The chain carries TRBV30 and TRBJ1-1, with a tentative D call TRBD1 (5 bases). Germline CDR1 is GTSNPN and CDR2 is SVGIG (reference sequence). The CDR3 loop spans 11 amino acids. Trimming took 5 bases from V and 4 from J, leaving 8 bases between them. The DNA of the CDR3 is TGTGCCTGGGGGGCGGTCACTGAAGCTTTCTTT. Its translation: CAWGAVTEAFF.

In its sample, this clone was seen a few times. V and J are TRBV5-6 and TRBJ2-7, with D uncertain. V gave up 0 bases and J gave up 3 bases, with 7 bases separating them. Germline V gene lookup returns CDR1 SGHDT and CDR2 YYEEEE. The CDR3 contains 13 residues. CDR3 sequence (DNA): TGTGCCAGCAGCTTGGGGCAGCTCTACGAGCAGTACTTC. Translation: CASSLGQLYEQYF.

The genes are TRBV2 and TRBJ2-7, with D possibly being TRBD1 or TRBD2 (5 bases each). CDR1 and CDR2 from the germline V gene are SNHLY and FYNNEI. The CDR3 consists of 12 residues. V was clipped by 4 bases and J by 3 bases, with 7 bases between them. As DNA, the CDR3 is TGTGCCAGCAGTGGGGACGTCTACGAGCAGTACTTC. The encoded protein is CASSGDVYEQYF.

The chain employs TRBV6-6 and TRBJ1-2, with 9 positions matching TRBD1. V trimming: 5 bases; J trimming: 8 bases; junction bases outside the gene matches: 6. Per germline, CDR1 MNHNY and CDR2 SVGAGI (reference sequence). The CDR3 is 13 residues long. The CDR3 region has the DNA TGTGCCAGCAGTCCGGGACAGGGTGGCGGCTACACCTTC. It codes for CASSPGQGGGYTF.

CDR3 nucleotide sequence: TGTGCCAGCAGCTGGTCCTGGGGACCGAACACCGGGGAGCTGTTTTTT. Protein: CASSWSWGPNTGELFF. The genes are TRBV7-6 and TRBJ2-2; perhaps D is TRBD1 or TRBD2 (5 bases each). The germline V gene encodes CDR1 SGHVS and CDR2 FNYEAQ. V was trimmed by 4 bases and J by 0 bases, leaving 12 bases between them. The CDR3 runs 16 residues. The variable domain in full, completed from reference TRBV7-6 and TRBJ2-2, reads GAGVSQSPRYKVTKRGQDVALRCDPISGHVSLYWYRQALGQGPEFLTYFNYEAQQDKSGLPNDRFSAERPEGSISTLTIQRTEQRDSAMYRCASSWSWGPNTGELFFGEGSRLTVL.

The rearrangement joins TRBV19 to TRBJ1-2, with D possibly being TRBD1 (6 bases). Per the germline V gene, CDR1 is LNHDA and CDR2 is SQIVND (reference sequence). The CDR3 runs 13 residues. V lost 8 bases and J 4 bases, leaving 14 bases between the germline ends. CDR3 nucleotides: TGTGCCAGTGACCAGGGGTCCGCCTATGGCTACACCTTC. As protein: CASDQGSAYGYTF.

This clone was detected only a few times. The chain carries TRBV7-2 and TRBJ1-3; the D is unclear. The ends were cut back, 6 bases at V and 0 bases at J, with 12 bases in the middle. CDR3 length: 15 amino acids. Germline V gene lookup returns CDR1 SGHTA and CDR2 FQGNSA. The CDR3 sequence is CASSREGVSGNTIYF. The CDR3 DNA is TGTGCCAGCAGTCGTGAGGGCGTCTCTGGAAACACCATATATTTT.

This chain links TRBV18 with TRBJ1-6; D remains ambiguous. CDR3 length: 14 residues. The V end was cut by 2 bases, the J end by 6 bases, with 8 bases between. Germline CDR1 and CDR2: KGHSH and LQKENI. DNA for the CDR3: TGTGCCAGCTCACCAGGGAGGTCTAATTCACCCCTCCACTTT. Amino acid sequence: CASSPGRSNSPLHF.

The chain carries TRBV7-6 and TRBJ1-3; D unclear. CDR1 SGHVS and CDR2 FNYEAQ come from the germline V gene. Trimming removed 4 bases at V and 5 bases at J, with 3 bases between. CDR3 length equals 11 residues. CDR3 protein: CASSSRNTIYF. The CDR3 region has the DNA TGTGCCAGCAGCTCAAGAAACACCATATATTTT.

This clone was observed a handful of times. The chain joins TRBV7-8 to TRBJ2-2; D possibly corresponds to TRBD1 (5 bases). This CDR3 has 13 residues. The germline gives CDR1 SGHVS, CDR2 FQNEAQ. Between the trimmed V and J ends, which lost 5 bases and 3 bases, there was a span of 7 bases. For the CDR3, the DNA is TGTGCCAGCAGCCTCAGGGACACCGGGGAGCTGTTTTTT. Amino acids: CASSLRDTGELFF.

The gene calls are TRBV6-5 and TRBJ2-7; possible D gene TRBD1, 5 bases. Germline V gives CDR1 MNHEY, CDR2 SVGAGI. The V end lost 7 bases, the J end lost 4 bases, and 14 bases lay between the germline ends. This CDR3 is built from 13 residues. Here the CDR3 DNA reads TGTGCCAGCAAAGACGCAGGGAATTACGAGCAGTACTTC. Translating gives CASKDAGNYEQYF.

The V and J genes are TRBV4-1 and TRBJ2-7, with D possibly being TRBD2 (5 bases). V was pared by 0 bases and J by 4 bases, with 16 bases between. This CDR3 is built from 16 residues. The V gene's germline CDR1 is MGHRA and CDR2 YSYEKL. The CDR3 nucleotides read TGCGCCAGCAGCCAAGATCGGAGGAGCAGTATTTACGAGCAGTACTTC. It codes for CASSQDRRSSIYEQYF.

This clone was recorded only once. The chain has TRBV6-5 and TRBJ1-2; 7 bases agree with TRBD1. The CDR3 totals 13 residues. The germline CDR1 and CDR2 sequences are MNHEY and SVGAGI. The trim removed 6 bases at V and 6 bases at J, leaving 7 bases unmatched. CDR3 coding DNA: TGTGCCAGCAGGCTCAGACAGGGTGATGGCTACACCTTC. Translating gives CASRLRQGDGYTF.

In its sample, this clone was seen once. The genes are TRBV5-6 and TRBJ2-2, with D perhaps matching TRBD1 (6 bases). V dropped 0 bases and J dropped 4 bases, with 10 bases sitting between them. Germline V gene data show CDR1 as SGHDT and CDR2 as YYEEEE. This CDR3 region has 15 residues. This chain's CDR3 is CASSLAGTFTGELFF. CDR3 nucleotide sequence: TGTGCCAGCAGCTTGGCCGGGACATTCACCGGGGAGCTGTTTTTT.

The chain employs TRBV4-2 and TRBJ2-1; 13 nucleotides match TRBD2. The ends lost 4 bases at V and 8 bases at J; junction bases unmatched: 5. The CDR3 is 15 residues long. Per germline, CDR1 LGHNA and CDR2 YNFKEQ. The CDR3 region has the DNA TGTGCCAGCAGCCTCGGGACTAGCGGGGCGGATGAGCAGTTCTTC. Protein product: CASSLGTSGADEQFF.

CDR3 in amino acids: CASSQVGAGGPKFF. CDR3 DNA sequence: TGCGCCAGCAGCCAAGTCGGAGCGGGGGGGCCAAAGTTCTTC. The chain couples TRBV4-1 to TRBJ2-1; 10 bases match TRBD2. CDR3 size: 14 residues. Trimming cost V 1 base and J 14 bases; bases outside gene matches: 8. Germline V gene sequence: CDR1 MGHRA, CDR2 YSYEKL.

The chain is built from TRBV29-1 and TRBJ1-2, with 7 positions matching TRBD1. V was pared by 5 bases and J by 7 bases, with 7 bases of the junction left unmatched. The CDR3 contains 12 residues. Germline CDR1 and CDR2: SQVTM and ANQGSEA. The CDR3 is CSVRKGAGGYTF. Here the CDR3 DNA reads TGCAGCGTTAGAAAGGGGGCCGGTGGCTACACCTTC.

The chain joins TRBV25-1 to TRBJ2-2, with 10 nucleotides matching TRBD1. J gave up 5 bases and V 4 bases, and 7 bases lay outside the gene matches. Germline V gene data show CDR1 as MGHDK and CDR2 as SYGVNS. The CDR3 sequence is 16 residues long. CDR3 DNA: TGTGCCAGCAGTGGCGGGACAGGGGTTCGGACCGGGGAGCTGTTTTTT. It is translated as CASSGGTGVRTGELFF. Variable domain in full (rest from reference TRBV25-1 and TRBJ2-2): EADIYQTPRYLVIGTGKKITLECSQTMGHDKMYWYQQDPGMELHLIHYSYGVNSTEKGDLSSESTVSRIRTEHFPLTLESARPSHTSQYLCASSGGTGVRTGELFFGEGSRLTVL.

In its sample, this clone was seen a few times. CDR3 DNA sequence: TGTGCCAGCAGCTTAGTGGGCGTGAACACTGAAGCTTTCTTT. It specifies CASSLVGVNTEAFF. The rearrangement joins TRBV7-8 to TRBJ1-1; D gene unclear. Germline loops: CDR1 SGHVS, CDR2 FQNEAQ. The CDR3 loop spans 14 amino acids. Trimming left V 1 base short and J 0 bases short, with 6 bases between.

This chain joins TRBV5-1 and TRBJ1-2; D is uncertain. V lost 0 bases and J lost 3, with 9 bases in between. Germline values: CDR1 SGHRS, CDR2 YFSETQ. CDR3 length: 14 amino acids. This CDR3 reads CASSLAQWDYGYTF. CDR3 sequence (DNA): TGCGCCAGCAGCTTGGCCCAATGGGACTATGGCTACACCTTC.

The chain has TRBV6-1 and TRBJ1-1; D gene uncertain. In germline, CDR1 is MNHNS, CDR2 SASEGT. V was clipped by 3 bases and J by 0 bases, with 14 bases between them. The CDR3 extends over 16 amino acids. As DNA, the CDR3 is TGTGCCAGCAGTGACTTCTACAGCTCAATGAACACTGAAGCTTTCTTT. Protein product: CASSDFYSSMNTEAFF.

This chain joins TRBV5-1 and TRBJ2-7; 7 bases line up with TRBD1. The germline gives CDR1 SGHRS, CDR2 YFSETQ. This CDR3 has 14 residues. With V trimmed by 3 bases and J by 2 bases, 5 bases remained unmatched. The CDR3 DNA follows: TGCGCCAGCAGCTGGGGGACAGCAACCTACGAGCAGTACTTC. Translated: CASSWGTATYEQYF.

The genes are TRBV9 and TRBJ1-1; D is possibly TRBD1 (5 bases). Trimming left V 4 bases short and J 2 bases short, with 12 bases between. This CDR3 comprises 14 residues. In germline, CDR1 is SGDLS, CDR2 YYNGEE. DNA for the CDR3: TGTGCCAGCAGCTCGGACATAGTAAACACTGAAGCTTTCTTT. It yields the protein CASSSDIVNTEAFF. Full variable domain (remainder filled in from reference TRBV9 and TRBJ1-1): DSGVTQTPKHLITATGQRVTLRCSPRSGDLSVYWYQQSLDQGLQFLIQYYNGEERAKGNILERFSAQQFPDLHSELNLSSLELGDSALYFCASSSDIVNTEAFFGQGTRLTVV.